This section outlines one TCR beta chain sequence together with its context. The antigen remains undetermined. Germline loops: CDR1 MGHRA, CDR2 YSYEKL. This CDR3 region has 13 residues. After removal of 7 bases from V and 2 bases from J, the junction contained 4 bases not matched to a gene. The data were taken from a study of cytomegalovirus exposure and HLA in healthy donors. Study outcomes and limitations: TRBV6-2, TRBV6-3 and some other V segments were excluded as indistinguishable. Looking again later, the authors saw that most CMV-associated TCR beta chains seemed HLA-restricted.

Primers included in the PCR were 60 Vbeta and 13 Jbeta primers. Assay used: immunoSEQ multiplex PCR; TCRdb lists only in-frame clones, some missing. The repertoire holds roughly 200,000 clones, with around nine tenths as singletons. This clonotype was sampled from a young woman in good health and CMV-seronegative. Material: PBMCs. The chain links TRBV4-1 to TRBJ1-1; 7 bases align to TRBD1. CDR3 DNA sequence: TGCGCCAGCAAAACAGGGGCCAACACTGAAGCTTTCTTT. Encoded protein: CASKTGANTEAFF.